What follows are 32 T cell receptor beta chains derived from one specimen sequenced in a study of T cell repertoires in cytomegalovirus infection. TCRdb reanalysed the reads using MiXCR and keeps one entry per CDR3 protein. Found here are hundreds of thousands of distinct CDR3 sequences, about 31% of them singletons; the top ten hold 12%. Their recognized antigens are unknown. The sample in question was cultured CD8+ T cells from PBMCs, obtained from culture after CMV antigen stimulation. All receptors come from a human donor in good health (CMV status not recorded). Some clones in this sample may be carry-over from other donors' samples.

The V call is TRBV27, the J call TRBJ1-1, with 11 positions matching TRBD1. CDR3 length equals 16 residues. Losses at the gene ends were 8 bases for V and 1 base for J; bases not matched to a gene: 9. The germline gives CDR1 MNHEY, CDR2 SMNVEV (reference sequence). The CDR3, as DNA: TGTGCCAGCCTCCCGGGACAGGGGGTGAGGAACACTGAAGCTTTCTTT. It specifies CASLPGQGVRNTEAFF.

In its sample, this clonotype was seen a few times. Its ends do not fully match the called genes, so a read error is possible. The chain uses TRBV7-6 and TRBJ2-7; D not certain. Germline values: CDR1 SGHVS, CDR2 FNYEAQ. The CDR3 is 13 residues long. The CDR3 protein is CASNLAGSYEQYF. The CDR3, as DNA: TGTGCCAGCAACTTAGCAGGTTCCTACGAGCAGTACTTC.

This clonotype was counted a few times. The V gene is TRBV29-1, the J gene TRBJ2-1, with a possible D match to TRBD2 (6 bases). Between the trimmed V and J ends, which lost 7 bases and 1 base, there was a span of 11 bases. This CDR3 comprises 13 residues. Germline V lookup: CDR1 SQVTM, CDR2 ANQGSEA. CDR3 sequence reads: CSGLGGSYNEQFF. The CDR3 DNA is TGCAGCGGACTAGGAGGTTCCTACAATGAGCAGTTCTTC.

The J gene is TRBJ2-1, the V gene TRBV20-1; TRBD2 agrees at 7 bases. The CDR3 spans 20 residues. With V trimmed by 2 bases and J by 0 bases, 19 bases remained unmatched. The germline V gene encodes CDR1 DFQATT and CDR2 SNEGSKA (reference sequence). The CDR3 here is CSARNLLGSERGSSYNEQFF. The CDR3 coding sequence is TGCAGTGCTAGAAATCTACTAGGGAGTGAGCGGGGAAGCTCCTACAATGAGCAGTTCTTC.

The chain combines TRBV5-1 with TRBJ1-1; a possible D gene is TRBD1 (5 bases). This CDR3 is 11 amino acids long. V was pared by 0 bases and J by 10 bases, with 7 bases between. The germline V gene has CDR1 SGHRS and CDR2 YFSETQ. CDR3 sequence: CASSLGGVAFF. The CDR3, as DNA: TGCGCCAGCAGCTTGGGAGGGGTAGCTTTCTTT.

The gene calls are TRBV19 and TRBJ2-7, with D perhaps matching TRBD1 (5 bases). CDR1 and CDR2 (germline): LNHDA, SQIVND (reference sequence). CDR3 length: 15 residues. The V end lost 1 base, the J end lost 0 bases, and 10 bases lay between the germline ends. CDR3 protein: CASSIAAGISYEQYV. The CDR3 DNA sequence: TGTGCCAGTAGTATAGCGGCAGGGATCTCCTACGAGCAGTACGTC.

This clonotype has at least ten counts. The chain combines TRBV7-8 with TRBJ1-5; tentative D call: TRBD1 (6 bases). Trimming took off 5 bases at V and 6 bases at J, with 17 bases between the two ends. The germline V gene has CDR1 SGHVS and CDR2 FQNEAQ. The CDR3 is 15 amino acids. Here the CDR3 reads CASSPVAGVGQPQHF. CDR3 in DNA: TGTGCCAGCAGCCCCGTGGCAGGGGTGGGTCAGCCCCAGCATTTT.

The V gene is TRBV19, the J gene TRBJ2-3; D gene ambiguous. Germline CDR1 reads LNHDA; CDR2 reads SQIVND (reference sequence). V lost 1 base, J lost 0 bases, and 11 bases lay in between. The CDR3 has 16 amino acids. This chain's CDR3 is CASSIGAGTSTDTQYF. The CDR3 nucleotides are TGTGCCAGTAGTATAGGGGCAGGAACAAGCACAGATACGCAGTATTTT.

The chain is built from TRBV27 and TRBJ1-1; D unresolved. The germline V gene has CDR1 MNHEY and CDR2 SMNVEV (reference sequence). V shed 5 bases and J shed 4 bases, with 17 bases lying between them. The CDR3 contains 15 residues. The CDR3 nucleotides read TGTGCCAGCAGTCCCCGATGGCAGGCAACCACTGAAGCTTTCTTT. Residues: CASSPRWQATTEAFF.

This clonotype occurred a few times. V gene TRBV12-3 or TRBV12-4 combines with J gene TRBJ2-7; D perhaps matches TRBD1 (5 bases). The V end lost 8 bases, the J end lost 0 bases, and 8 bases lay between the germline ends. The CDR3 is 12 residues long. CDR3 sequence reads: CASFDSSYEQYF. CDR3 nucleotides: TGTGCCAGCTTCGACAGCTCCTACGAGCAGTACTTC.

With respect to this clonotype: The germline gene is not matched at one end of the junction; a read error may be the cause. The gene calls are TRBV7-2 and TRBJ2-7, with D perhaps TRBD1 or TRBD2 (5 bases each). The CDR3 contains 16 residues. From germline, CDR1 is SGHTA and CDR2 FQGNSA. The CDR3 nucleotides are TGTGTCAGCAGCTTAGCGAGGTGGGGGATCGGCTACGAGCAGTACTTC. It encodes CVSSLARWGIGYEQYF.

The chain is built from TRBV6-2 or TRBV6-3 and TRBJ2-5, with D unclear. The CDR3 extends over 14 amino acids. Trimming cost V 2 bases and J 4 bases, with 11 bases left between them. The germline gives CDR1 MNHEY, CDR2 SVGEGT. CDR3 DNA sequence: TGTGCCAGCAGTTACGTGGCCGCCGGAGAGACCCAGTACTTC. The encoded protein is CASSYVAAGETQYF.

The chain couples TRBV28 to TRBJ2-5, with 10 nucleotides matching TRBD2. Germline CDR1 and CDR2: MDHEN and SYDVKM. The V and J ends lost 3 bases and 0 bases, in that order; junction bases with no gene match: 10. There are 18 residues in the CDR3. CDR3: CASSFRIDLAGDQETQYF. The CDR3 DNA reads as TGTGCCAGCAGTTTCAGGATCGATCTAGCGGGGGACCAAGAGACCCAGTACTTC.

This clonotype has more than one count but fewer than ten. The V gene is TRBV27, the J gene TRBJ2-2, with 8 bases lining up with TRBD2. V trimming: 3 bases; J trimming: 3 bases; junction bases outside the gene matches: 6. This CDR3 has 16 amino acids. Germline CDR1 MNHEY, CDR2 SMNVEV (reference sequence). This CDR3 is CASSFWAGGYTGELFF. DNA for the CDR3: TGTGCCAGCAGTTTTTGGGCGGGGGGTTACACCGGGGAGCTGTTTTTT.

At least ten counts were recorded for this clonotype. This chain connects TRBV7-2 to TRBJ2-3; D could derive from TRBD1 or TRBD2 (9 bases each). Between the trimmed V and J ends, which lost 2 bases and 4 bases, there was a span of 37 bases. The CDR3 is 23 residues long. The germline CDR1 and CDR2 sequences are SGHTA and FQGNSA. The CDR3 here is CASSLPGQGPGWSVRGGPDTQYF. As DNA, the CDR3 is TGTGCCAGCAGCTTACCGGGACAGGGCCCCGGCTGGAGTGTGCGGGGGGGGCCAGATACGCAGTATTTT.

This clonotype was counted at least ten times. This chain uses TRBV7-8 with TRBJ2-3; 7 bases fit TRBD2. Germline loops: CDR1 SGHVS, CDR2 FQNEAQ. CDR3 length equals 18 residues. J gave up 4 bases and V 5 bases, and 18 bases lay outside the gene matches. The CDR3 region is CASSLEGYGLADSDTQYF. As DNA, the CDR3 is TGTGCCAGCAGCCTAGAGGGGTATGGGCTAGCGGATTCAGATACGCAGTATTTT.

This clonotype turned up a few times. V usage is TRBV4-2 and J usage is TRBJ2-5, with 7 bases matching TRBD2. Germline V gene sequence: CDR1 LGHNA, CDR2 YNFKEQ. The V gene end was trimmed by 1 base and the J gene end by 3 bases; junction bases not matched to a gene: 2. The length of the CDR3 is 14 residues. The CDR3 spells CASSQGLAEETQYF. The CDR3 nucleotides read TGTGCCAGCAGCCAAGGACTAGCCGAAGAGACCCAGTACTTC.

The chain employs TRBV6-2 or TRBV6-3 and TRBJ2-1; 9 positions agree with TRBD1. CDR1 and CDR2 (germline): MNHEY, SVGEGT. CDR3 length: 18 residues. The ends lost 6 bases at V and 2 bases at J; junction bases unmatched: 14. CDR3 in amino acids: CASSSITSRQGAYNEQFF. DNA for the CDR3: TGTGCCAGCAGCTCTATAACCTCGCGACAGGGGGCCTACAATGAGCAGTTCTTC.

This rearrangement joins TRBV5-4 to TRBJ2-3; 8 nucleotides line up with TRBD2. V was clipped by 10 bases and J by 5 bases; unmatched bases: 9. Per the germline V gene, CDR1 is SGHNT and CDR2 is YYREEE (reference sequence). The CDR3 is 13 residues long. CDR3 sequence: CAWAGGQLDTQYF. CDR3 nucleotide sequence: TGTGCCTGGGCGGGGGGCCAACTAGATACGCAGTATTTT.

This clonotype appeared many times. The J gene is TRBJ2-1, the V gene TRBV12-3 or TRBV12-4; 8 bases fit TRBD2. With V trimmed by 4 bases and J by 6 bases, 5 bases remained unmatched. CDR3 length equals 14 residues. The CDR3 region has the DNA TGTGCCAGCAGTTCCCCGGGAGGGAGCAATGAGCAGTTCTTC. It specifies CASSSPGGSNEQFF.

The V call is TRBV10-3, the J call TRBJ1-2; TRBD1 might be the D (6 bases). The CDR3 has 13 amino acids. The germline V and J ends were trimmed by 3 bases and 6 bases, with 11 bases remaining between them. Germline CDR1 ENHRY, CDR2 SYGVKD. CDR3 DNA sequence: TGTGCCATCAGTGAAGGGGGGTTTGATGGCTACACCTTC. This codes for CAISEGGFDGYTF.

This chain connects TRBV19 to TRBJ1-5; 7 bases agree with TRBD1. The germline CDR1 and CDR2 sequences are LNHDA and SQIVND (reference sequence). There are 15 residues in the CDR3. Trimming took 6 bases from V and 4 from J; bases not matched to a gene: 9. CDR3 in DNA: TGTGCCAGTAGGGAGACAGGGTATGGGAATCAGCCCCAGCATTTT. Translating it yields CASRETGYGNQPQHF.

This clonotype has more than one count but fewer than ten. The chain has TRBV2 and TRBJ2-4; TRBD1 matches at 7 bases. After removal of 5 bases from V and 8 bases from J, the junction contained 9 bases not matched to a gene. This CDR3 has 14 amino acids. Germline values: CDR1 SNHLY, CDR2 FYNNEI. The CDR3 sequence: CASSRDRGRHIQYF. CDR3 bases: TGTGCCAGCAGTAGGGACAGAGGCCGCCACATTCAGTACTTC.

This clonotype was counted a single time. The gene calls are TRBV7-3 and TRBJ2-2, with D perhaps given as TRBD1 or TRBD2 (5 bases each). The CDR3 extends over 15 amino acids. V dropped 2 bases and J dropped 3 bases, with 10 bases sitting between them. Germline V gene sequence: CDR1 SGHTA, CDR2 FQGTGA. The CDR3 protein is CASSLVVGDTGELFF. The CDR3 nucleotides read TGTGCCAGCAGCTTAGTAGTGGGGGACACCGGGGAGCTGTTTTTT.

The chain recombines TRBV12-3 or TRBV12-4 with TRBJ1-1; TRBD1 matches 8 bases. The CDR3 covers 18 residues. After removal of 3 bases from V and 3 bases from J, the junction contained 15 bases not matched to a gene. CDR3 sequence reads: CASSLAGPGGPRDTEAFF. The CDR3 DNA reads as TGTGCCAGCAGTTTGGCGGGGCCAGGGGGCCCGAGGGACACTGAAGCTTTCTTT.

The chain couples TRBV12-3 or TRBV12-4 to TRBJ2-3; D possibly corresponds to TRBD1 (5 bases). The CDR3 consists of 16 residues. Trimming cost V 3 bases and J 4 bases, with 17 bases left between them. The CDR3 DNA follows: TGTGCCAGCAGTTTGGTGGACATACTGGGCCCAGATACGCAGTATTTT. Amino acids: CASSLVDILGPDTQYF.

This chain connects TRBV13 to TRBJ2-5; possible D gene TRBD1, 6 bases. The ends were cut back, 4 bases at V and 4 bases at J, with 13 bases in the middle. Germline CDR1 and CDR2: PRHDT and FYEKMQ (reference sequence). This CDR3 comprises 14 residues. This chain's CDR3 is CASSSQGYGETQYF. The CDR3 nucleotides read TGTGCCAGCAGCTCGCAGGGGTATGGAGAGACCCAGTACTTC.

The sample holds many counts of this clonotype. The CDR3, as DNA: TGTGCCAGCAGACCCCCTAGCGGGGGGGCCTCGGGCATTCAGTACTTC. Protein: CASRPPSGGASGIQYF. V gene TRBV7-8 combines with J gene TRBJ2-4; 12 positions agree with TRBD2. V shed 6 bases, J shed 9 bases, and the junction held 12 bases outside the gene matches. Germline-derived CDR1 and CDR2 are SGHVS and FQNEAQ. CDR3 size: 16 residues.

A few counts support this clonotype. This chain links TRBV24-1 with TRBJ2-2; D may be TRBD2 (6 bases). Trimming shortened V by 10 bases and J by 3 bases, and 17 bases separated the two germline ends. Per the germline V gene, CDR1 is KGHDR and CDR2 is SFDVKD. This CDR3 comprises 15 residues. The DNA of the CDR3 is TGTGCCACGCTTTGGAGGGAAGAAGACACCGGGGAGCTGTTTTTT. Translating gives CATLWREEDTGELFF.

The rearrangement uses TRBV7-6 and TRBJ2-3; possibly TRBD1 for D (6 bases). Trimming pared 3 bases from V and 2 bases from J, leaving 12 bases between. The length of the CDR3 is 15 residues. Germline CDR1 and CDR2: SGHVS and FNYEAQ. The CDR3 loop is CASSFRGLPTDTQYF. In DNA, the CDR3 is TGTGCCAGCAGCTTCAGGGGCCTCCCCACAGATACGCAGTATTTT.

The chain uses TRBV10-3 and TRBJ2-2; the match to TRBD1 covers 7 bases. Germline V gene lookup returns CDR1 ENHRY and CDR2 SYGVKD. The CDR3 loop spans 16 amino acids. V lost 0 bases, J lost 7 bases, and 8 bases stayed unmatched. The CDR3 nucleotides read TGTGCCATCAGTGAGTCGACCAGGGGGTTCGGCGGGGAGCTGTTTTTT. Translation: CAISESTRGFGGELFF.

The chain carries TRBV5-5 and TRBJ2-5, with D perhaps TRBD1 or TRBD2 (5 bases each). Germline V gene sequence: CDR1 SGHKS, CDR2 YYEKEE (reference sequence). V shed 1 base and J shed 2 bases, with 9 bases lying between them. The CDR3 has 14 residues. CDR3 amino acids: CASSLWRTQETQYF. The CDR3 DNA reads TGTGCCAGCAGCTTGTGGAGGACACAAGAGACCCAGTACTTC.